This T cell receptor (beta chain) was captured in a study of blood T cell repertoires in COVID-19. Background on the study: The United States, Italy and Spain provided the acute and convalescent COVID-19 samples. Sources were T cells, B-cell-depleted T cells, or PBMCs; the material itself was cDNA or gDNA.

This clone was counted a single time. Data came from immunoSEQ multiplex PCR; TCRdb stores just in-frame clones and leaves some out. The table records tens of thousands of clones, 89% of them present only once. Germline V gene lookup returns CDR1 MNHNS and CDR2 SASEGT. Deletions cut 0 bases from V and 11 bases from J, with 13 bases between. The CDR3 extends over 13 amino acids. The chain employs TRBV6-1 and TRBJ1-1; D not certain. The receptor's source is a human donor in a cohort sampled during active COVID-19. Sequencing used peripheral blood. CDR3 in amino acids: CASSEAPGFGAFF. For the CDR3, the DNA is TGTGCCAGCAGTGAAGCTCCAGGTTTTGGCGCTTTCTTT.